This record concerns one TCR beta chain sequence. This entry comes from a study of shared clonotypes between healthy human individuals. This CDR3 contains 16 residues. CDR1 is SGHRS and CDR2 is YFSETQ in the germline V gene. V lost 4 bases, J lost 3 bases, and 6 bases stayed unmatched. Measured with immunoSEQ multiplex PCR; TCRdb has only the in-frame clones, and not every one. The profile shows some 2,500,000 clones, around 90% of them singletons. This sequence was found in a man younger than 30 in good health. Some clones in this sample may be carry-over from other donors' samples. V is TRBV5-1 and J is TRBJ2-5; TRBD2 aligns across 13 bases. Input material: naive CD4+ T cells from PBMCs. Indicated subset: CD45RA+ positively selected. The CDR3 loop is CASSLGLAGREETQYF. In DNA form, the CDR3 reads TGCGCCAGCAGCCTGGGACTAGCGGGACGCGAAGAGACCCAGTACTTC.